Sequencing of this T cell receptor beta chain was carried out in a study of CD8 T cells in Susac syndrome. Study in general: Treatment status at blood draw for the Susac syndrome patients was therapy-naive, corticosteroids, or intravenous immunoglobulin alone. Points from the study as a whole: The study acknowledged a relatively small number of individuals in its TCR sequencing and HLA analysis. The peak of CD8+ clonal expansion in Susac was seen in TEMRA cells and active patients.

Random-hexamer reverse transcription was applied to roughly 0.5 to 1 ug RNA. TCRdb passed the immunoSEQ multiplex PCR reads through MiXCR, listing each CDR3 protein once. The top ten hold about 0.41% of the sample, which has 70,000 to 85,000 distinct CDR3 sequences, approximately 96% seen once. For this clonotype: Its target is unknown.

The CDR3 runs to 14 residues. J lost 1 base, V lost 5 bases, and 3 bases had no gene match. Germline loops: CDR1 SEHNR, CDR2 FQNEAQ (reference sequence). Sequencing of TCR beta was performed on blood CD8+ T cells and on blood CD4+ T cells. The V and J genes are TRBV7-9 and TRBJ1-1; TRBD1 aligns across 8 bases. The receptor's source is a human donor with Susac syndrome. The sequenced sample consisted of CD8+ T cells from PBMCs. The CDR3 loop is CASSPQGANTEAFF. The CDR3, as DNA: TGTGCCAGCAGCCCGCAGGGGGCGAACACTGAAGCTTTCTTT.